This T cell receptor (beta chain) was sequenced for a study of OX40 agonist ivuxolimab in advanced cancers. Germline values: CDR1 MGHRA, CDR2 YSYEKL. This CDR3 is 14 amino acids long. Between the trimmed V and J ends, which lost 4 bases and 4 bases, there was a span of 11 bases. With autoimmune disease history or systemic immunosuppression, patients were excluded. Baseline was the first blood sampling point, followed by cycle 4 day 1 and cycle 7 day 1. Profiling relied on immunoSEQ multiplex PCR, and the TCRdb table lists in-frame clones only, not all of them. The sample consists of about 86,000 clones, roughly 89% of them appearing once.

This chain connects TRBV4-1 to TRBJ1-3; no clear D gene. This clonotype originated in an adult with an advanced solid tumor such as melanoma, head and neck, liver or kidney cancer. The sequencing here drew on CD4+ or CD8+ T cells sorted from blood, taken in a trial of the OX40 agonist ivuxolimab. CDR3 sequence: CASSLSVGGNTIYF. The DNA of the CDR3 is TGCGCCAGCAGCCTTAGTGTAGGGGGAAACACCATATATTTT.